The source of this T cell receptor (beta chain) is a study of blood T cell repertoires in COVID-19. Study background: Specimens from acute and convalescent COVID-19 originated in the United States, Italy and Spain. PBMCs, B-cell-depleted T cells, or T cells were the source of the cDNA or gDNA that made up the material.

As processed by the authors: Researchers report that nucleated cell counts were estimated from reference gene primer amplification. Some clones are missing from TCRdb's copy, which holds only in-frame ones; the method was immunoSEQ multiplex PCR. That table is the source of V, J and clone size, and D and trimming were worked out from the DNA. The table shows about 200,000 clones, with approximately 79% occurring only once. V was shortened by 2 bases and J by 8 bases, with 16 bases between the two germline ends. Germline loops: CDR1 LNHDA, CDR2 SQIVND (reference sequence). The CDR3 has 14 residues. This rearrangement joins TRBV19 to TRBJ2-7; the D gene is possibly TRBD2 (5 bases). Sequencing was carried out using peripheral blood. The source of this sequence is a man aged 45 to 65 who had recovered from COVID-19. CDR3 coding DNA: TGTGCCAGTAGTATAAGCAGCGGAAGATCTAAGCAGTACTTC. Encoded protein: CASSISSGRSKQYF.